This T cell receptor beta chain is from a study of blood T cell repertoires in COVID-19. Study background: Acute and convalescent COVID-19 specimens originated in the United States, Italy and Spain.

The germline V gene encodes CDR1 SGHNT and CDR2 YYREEE (reference sequence). Trimming left V 0 bases short and J 3 bases short, with 8 bases between. This CDR3 contains 14 residues. The assay was immunoSEQ multiplex PCR, and TCRdb's table has in-frame clones only and misses some. The sample includes 210,000 or so clones, around 82% of them seen just once. The receptor was isolated from a woman in her thirties or forties with acute COVID-19. The rearrangement links TRBV5-4 to TRBJ2-3; D not resolved. The source material was PBMCs or T cells enriched from blood (not recorded which). The CDR3 protein is CASSLGAGTDTQYF. CDR3 bases: TGTGCCAGCAGCTTGGGGGCAGGAACAGATACGCAGTATTTT.